This T cell receptor beta chain appears in the sequencing data of a study of shared clonotypes between healthy human individuals. Several immunoSEQ plates received, in even portions, the genomic DNA of each subset. Some 30,000 T cell genomes, or approximately 0.2 ug DNA, went into the sorted-subset replicate PCRs. The table came from immunoSEQ multiplex PCR; TCRdb's copy has only in-frame clones and leaves some out. Of about 2.4 million clones listed, approximately 93% are singletons. The material sequenced was naive CD4+ T cells from PBMCs. Subset reported: CD45RA+ positively selected. This TCR was recovered from a man aged 18 to 30 in good health. Some clones in this sample may be carry-over from other donors' samples.

The CDR3 loop reads CASSLKPVSISEQYF. The CDR3 region has the DNA TGTGCCAGCAGCTTAAAACCAGTATCAATCAGCGAGCAGTACTTC. This chain joins TRBV7-2 and TRBJ2-7; no reliable D call. Trimming left V 2 bases short and J 6 bases short, with 17 bases between. Germline loops: CDR1 SGHTA, CDR2 FQGNSA. The CDR3 runs 15 residues.